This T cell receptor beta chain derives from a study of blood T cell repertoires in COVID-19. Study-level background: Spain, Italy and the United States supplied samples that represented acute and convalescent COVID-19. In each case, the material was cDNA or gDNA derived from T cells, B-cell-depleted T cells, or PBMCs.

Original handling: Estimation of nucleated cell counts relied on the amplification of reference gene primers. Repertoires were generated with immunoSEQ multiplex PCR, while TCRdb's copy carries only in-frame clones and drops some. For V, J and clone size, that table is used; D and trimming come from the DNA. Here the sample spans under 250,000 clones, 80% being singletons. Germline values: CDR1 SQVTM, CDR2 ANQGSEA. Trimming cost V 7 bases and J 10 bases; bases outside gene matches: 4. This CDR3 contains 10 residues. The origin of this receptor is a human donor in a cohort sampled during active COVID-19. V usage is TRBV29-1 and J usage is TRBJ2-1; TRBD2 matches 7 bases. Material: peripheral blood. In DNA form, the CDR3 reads TGCAGCGCTGGGACTACCGAGCAGTTCTTC. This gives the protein CSAGTTEQFF.